Reported below is one T cell receptor (beta chain). These data belong to a study of blood T cell repertoires in COVID-19. Across the study: There were acute and convalescent COVID-19 samples, and they came from the United States, Italy and Spain. The cDNA or gDNA used as material had been derived from T cells, B-cell-depleted T cells, or PBMCs.

As processed by the authors: From reference gene primer amplification, estimates of nucleated cell counts were derived. Assay used: immunoSEQ multiplex PCR; TCRdb lists only in-frame clones, some missing. Clone size and V and J calls were adopted from that table, with D and trimming inferred from the DNA. The repertoire consists of about 86,000 clones, with roughly four fifths occurring once and the leading ten covering approximately 1.3%. Trimming left V 6 bases short and J 11 bases short, with 17 bases between. This CDR3 contains 13 residues. The TCR originated in an elderly woman with acute or convalescent COVID-19. Sequencing used peripheral blood. This chain links TRBV12-3 or TRBV12-4 with TRBJ1-5, with D possibly being TRBD1 (6 bases). CDR3 protein: CASSQPQGGAQHF. CDR3 nucleotide sequence: TGTGCCAGCAGCCAACCACAAGGGGGGGCCCAGCATTTT.